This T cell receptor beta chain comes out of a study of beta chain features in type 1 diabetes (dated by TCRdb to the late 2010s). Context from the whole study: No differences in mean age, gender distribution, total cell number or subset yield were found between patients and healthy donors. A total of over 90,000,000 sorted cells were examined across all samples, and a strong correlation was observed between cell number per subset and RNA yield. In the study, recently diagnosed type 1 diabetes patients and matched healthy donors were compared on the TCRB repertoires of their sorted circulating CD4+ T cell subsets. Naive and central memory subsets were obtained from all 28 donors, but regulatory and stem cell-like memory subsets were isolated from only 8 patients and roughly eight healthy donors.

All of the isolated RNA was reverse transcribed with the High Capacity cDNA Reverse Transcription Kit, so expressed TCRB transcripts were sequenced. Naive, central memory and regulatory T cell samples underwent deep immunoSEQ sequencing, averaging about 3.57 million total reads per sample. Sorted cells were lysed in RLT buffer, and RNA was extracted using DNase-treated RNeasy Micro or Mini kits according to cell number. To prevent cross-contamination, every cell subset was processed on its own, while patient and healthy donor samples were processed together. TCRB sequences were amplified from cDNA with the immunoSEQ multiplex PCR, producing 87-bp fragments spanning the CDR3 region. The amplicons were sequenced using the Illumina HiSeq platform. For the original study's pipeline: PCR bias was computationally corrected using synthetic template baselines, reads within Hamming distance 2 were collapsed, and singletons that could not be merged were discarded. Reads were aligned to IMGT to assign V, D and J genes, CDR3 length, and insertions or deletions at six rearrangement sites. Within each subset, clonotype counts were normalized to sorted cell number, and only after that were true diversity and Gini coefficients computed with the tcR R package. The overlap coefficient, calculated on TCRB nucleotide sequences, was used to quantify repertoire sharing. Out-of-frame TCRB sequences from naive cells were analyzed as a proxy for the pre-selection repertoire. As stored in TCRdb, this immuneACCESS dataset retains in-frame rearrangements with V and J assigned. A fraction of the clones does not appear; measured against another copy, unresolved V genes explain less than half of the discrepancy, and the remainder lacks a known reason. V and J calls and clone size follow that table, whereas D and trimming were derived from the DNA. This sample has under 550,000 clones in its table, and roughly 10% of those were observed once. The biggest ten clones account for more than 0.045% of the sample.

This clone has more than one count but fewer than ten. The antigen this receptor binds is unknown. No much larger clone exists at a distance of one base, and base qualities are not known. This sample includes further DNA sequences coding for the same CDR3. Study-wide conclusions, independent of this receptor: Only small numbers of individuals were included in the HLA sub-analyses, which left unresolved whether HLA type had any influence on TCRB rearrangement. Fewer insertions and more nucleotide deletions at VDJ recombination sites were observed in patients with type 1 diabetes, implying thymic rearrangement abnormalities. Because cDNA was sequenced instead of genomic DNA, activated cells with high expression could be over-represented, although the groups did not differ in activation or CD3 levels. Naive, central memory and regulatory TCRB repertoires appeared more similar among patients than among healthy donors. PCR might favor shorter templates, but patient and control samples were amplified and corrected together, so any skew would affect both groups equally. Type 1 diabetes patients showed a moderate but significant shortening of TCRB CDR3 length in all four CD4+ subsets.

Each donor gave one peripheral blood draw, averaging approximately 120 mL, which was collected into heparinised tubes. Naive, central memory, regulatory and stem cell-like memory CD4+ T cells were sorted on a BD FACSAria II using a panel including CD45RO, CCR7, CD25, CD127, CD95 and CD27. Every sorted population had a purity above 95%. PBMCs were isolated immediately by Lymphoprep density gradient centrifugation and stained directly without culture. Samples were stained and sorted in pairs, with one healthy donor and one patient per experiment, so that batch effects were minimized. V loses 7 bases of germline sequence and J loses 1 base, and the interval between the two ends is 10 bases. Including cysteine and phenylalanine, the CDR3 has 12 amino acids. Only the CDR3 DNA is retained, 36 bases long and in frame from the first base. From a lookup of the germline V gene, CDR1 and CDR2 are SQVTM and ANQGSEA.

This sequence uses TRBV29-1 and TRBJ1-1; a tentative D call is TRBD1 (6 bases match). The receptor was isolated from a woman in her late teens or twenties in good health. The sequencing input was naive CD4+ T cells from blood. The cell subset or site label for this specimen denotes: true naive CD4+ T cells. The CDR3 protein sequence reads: CSGGQRNTEAFF. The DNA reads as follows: TGCAGCGGTGGACAGAGGAACACTGAAGCTTTCTTT.